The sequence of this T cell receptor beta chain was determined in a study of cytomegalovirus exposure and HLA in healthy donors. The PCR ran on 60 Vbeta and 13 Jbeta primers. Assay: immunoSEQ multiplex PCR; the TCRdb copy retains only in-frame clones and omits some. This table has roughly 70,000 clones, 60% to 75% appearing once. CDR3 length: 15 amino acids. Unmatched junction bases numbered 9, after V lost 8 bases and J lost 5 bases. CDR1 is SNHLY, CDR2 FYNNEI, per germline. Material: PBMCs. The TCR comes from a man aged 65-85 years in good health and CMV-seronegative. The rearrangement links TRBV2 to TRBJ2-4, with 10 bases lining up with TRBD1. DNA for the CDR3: TGTGCCAGCGGTTCCGACAGGGGGCGCGAAAACATTCAGTACTTC. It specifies CASGSDRGRENIQYF. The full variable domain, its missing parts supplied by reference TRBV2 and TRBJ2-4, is EPEVTQTPSHQVTQMGQEVILRCVPISNHLYFYWYRQILGQKVEFLVSFYNNEISEKSEIFDDQFSVERPDGSNFTLKIRSTKLEDSAMYFCASGSDRGRENIQYFGAGTRLSVL.